Listed below are T cell receptor beta chains from one sample, sequenced in a study of PD-L1 blockade in urothelial cancer. Assay used: immunoSEQ multiplex PCR; TCRdb lists only in-frame clones, some missing. The sample contains about 81,000 clones, around four fifths of which appear only once. Here the sequenced sample was PBMCs, taken around atezolizumab (anti-PD-L1) treatment. These receptors all stem from a man in his forties or fifties with urothelial cancer. Both conserved end residues are part of each CDR3. A D gene is named only where the DNA matches it firmly. Clone size is shown for a subset of rows, as once, few, many or a class of expanded clone.

V gene: TRBV4-2; clone size: NA; J gene: TRBJ2-2; D gene: TRBD2; CDR3 protein: CASSQGAGEGTGELFF; CDR3 DNA: TGTGCCAGCAGCCAAGGGGCGGGGGAGGGAACCGGGGAGCTGTTTTTT
V gene: TRBV4-2; clone size: NA; J gene: TRBJ2-5; D gene: TRBD2; CDR3 protein: CASSPAIAGGAETQYF; CDR3 DNA: TGTGCCAGCAGCCCCGCGATAGCGGGTGGGGCAGAGACCCAGTACTTC
V gene: TRBV4-3; clone size: once; J gene: TRBJ2-2; D gene: TRBD2; CDR3 protein: CASSQGTSGRGELFF; CDR3 DNA: TGCGCCAGCAGCCAGGGGACTAGCGGGAGAGGGGAGCTGTTTTTT
V gene: TRBV18; clone size: NA; J gene: TRBJ1-1; D gene: TRBD1; CDR3 protein: CASSPKLTPGGTEAFF; CDR3 DNA: TGTGCCAGCTCACCAAAGCTAACTCCAGGGGGGACTGAAGCTTTCTTT
V gene: TRBV7-9; clone size: NA; J gene: TRBJ2-7; D gene: TRBD1; CDR3 protein: CASSALGTAKPPTREQYF; CDR3 DNA: TGTGCCAGCAGCGCACTGGGGACAGCTAAACCCCCCACACGCGAGCAGTACTTC
V gene: TRBV28; clone size: NA; J gene: TRBJ2-7; D gene: TRBD1; CDR3 protein: CASRPTGTASSYEQYF; CDR3 DNA: TGTGCCAGCAGACCGACCGGGACAGCGAGCTCCTACGAGCAGTACTTC
V gene: TRBV30; clone size: NA; J gene: TRBJ2-7; D gene: NA; CDR3 protein: CAWGALHEQYF; CDR3 DNA: TGTGCCTGGGGGGCACTACACGAGCAGTACTTC
V gene: TRBV30; clone size: once; J gene: TRBJ2-1; D gene: TRBD2; CDR3 protein: CAWSRGLALNEQFF; CDR3 DNA: TGTGCCTGGAGTAGAGGACTAGCCCTCAATGAGCAGTTCTTC
V gene: TRBV2; clone size: NA; J gene: TRBJ2-2; D gene: TRBD2; CDR3 protein: CASRALAGSPGELFF; CDR3 DNA: TGTGCCAGCAGGGCTCTAGCGGGGTCCCCCGGGGAGCTGTTTTTT
V gene: TRBV11-2; clone size: NA; J gene: TRBJ2-4; D gene: NA; CDR3 protein: CASSSLGVGNIQYF; CDR3 DNA: TGTGCCAGCAGTAGTCTAGGGGTAGGAAACATTCAGTACTTC
V gene: TRBV11-3; clone size: NA; J gene: TRBJ2-7; D gene: TRBD1; CDR3 protein: CASSLRTGGGEQYF; CDR3 DNA: TGTGCCAGCAGCTTAAGGACAGGGGGCGGTGAGCAGTACTTC
V gene: TRBV5-1; clone size: once; J gene: TRBJ2-7; D gene: NA; CDR3 protein: CASSSASATALEQYF; CDR3 DNA: TGCGCCAGCAGCTCAGCTAGCGCTACCGCCCTCGAGCAGTACTTC
V gene: TRBV11-1; clone size: NA; J gene: TRBJ2-1; D gene: TRBD2; CDR3 protein: CASSWMTSRIAGINEQFF; CDR3 DNA: TGTGCCAGCAGCTGGATGACCTCAAGAATAGCGGGGATCAATGAGCAGTTCTTC
V gene: TRBV30; clone size: NA; J gene: TRBJ2-7; D gene: TRBD1; CDR3 protein: CAWGRQGNYEQYF; CDR3 DNA: TGTGCCTGGGGTCGACAGGGGAACTACGAGCAGTACTTC
V gene: TRBV2; clone size: NA; J gene: TRBJ2-7; D gene: NA; CDR3 protein: CASSGWRQASYEQYF; CDR3 DNA: TGTGCCAGCAGTGGTTGGAGACAGGCTAGTTACGAGCAGTACTTC
V gene: TRBV6-1; clone size: NA; J gene: TRBJ1-5; D gene: NA; CDR3 protein: CASSERSGIQPQHF; CDR3 DNA: TGTGCCAGCAGTGAAAGGTCAGGGATTCAGCCCCAGCATTTT
V gene: TRBV30; clone size: few; J gene: TRBJ1-2; D gene: TRBD1; CDR3 protein: CAWSLGQGTGYTF; CDR3 DNA: TGTGCCTGGAGCCTAGGACAGGGGACCGGCTACACCTTC
V gene: TRBV5-4; clone size: NA; J gene: TRBJ2-5; D gene: NA; CDR3 protein: CASSLDLISRSQYF; CDR3 DNA: TGTGCCAGCAGCTTGGATTTAATATCCAGGTCCCAGTACTTC
V gene: TRBV19; clone size: NA; J gene: TRBJ2-5; D gene: TRBD1; CDR3 protein: CASSTTGTVTEETQYF; CDR3 DNA: TGTGCCAGTAGTACCACCGGGACAGTCACGGAGGAGACCCAGTACTTC
V gene: TRBV5-1; clone size: NA; J gene: TRBJ1-6; D gene: NA; CDR3 protein: CASSLKVSAGGLGSPLHF; CDR3 DNA: TGCGCCAGCAGCTTGAAAGTCTCGGCAGGAGGGTTAGGTTCACCCCTCCACTTT
V gene: TRBV6-6; clone size: NA; J gene: TRBJ2-2; D gene: NA; CDR3 protein: CASSSVGGGTPGELFF; CDR3 DNA: TGTGCCAGCAGTTCGGTAGGGGGCGGGACCCCCGGGGAGCTGTTTTTT
V gene: TRBV11-2; clone size: NA; J gene: TRBJ2-2; D gene: NA; CDR3 protein: CASSFLPGELFF; CDR3 DNA: TGTGCCAGCAGCTTTCTCCCCGGGGAGCTGTTTTTT
V gene: TRBV5-1; clone size: NA; J gene: TRBJ2-7; D gene: NA; CDR3 protein: CASSLGLQGGNEQYF; CDR3 DNA: TGCGCCAGCAGCTTGGGTCTACAGGGCGGCAACGAGCAGTACTTC
V gene: TRBV4-3; clone size: NA; J gene: TRBJ2-2; D gene: TRBD2; CDR3 protein: CASSQLSAGGPLSGELFF; CDR3 DNA: TGCGCCAGCAGCCAACTATCGGCGGGAGGGCCGTTGTCCGGGGAGCTGTTTTTT
V gene: TRBV5-4; clone size: NA; J gene: TRBJ2-3; D gene: TRBD2; CDR3 protein: CASSGGRGTDTQYF; CDR3 DNA: TGTGCCAGCTCCGGGGGGAGGGGCACAGATACGCAGTATTTT
V gene: TRBV18; clone size: NA; J gene: TRBJ1-5; D gene: TRBD1; CDR3 protein: CASSSSRGVGQPQHF; CDR3 DNA: TGTGCCAGCTCATCCTCCAGGGGGGTCGGTCAGCCCCAGCATTTT
V gene: TRBV2; clone size: NA; J gene: TRBJ2-7; D gene: TRBD2; CDR3 protein: CASSESPSGLYEQYF; CDR3 DNA: TGTGCCAGCAGTGAAAGTCCTAGCGGCCTCTACGAGCAGTACTTC
V gene: TRBV11-1; clone size: NA; J gene: TRBJ2-7; D gene: TRBD1; CDR3 protein: CASSSPGTGAYEQYF; CDR3 DNA: TGTGCCAGCAGTTCCCCCGGGACAGGGGCCTACGAGCAGTACTTC
V gene: TRBV14; clone size: NA; J gene: TRBJ2-3; D gene: NA; CDR3 protein: CASSHTVSRTDTQYF; CDR3 DNA: TGTGCCAGCAGCCACACAGTATCCCGCACAGATACGCAGTATTTT
V gene: TRBV28; clone size: few; J gene: TRBJ2-7; D gene: TRBD1; CDR3 protein: CASIPGTGGGEQYF; CDR3 DNA: TGTGCCAGCATCCCCGGGACAGGGGGCGGGGAGCAGTACTTC
V gene: TRBV18; clone size: NA; J gene: TRBJ1-1; D gene: TRBD1; CDR3 protein: CASSQQGSTEAFF; CDR3 DNA: TGTGCCAGCTCTCAACAGGGGAGCACTGAAGCTTTCTTT
V gene: TRBV18; clone size: few; J gene: TRBJ1-4; D gene: NA; CDR3 protein: CASSLRQGDKLFF; CDR3 DNA: TGTGCCAGCTCGCTTCGGCAGGGTGATAAACTGTTTTTT
V gene: TRBV7-2; clone size: few; J gene: TRBJ2-4; D gene: NA; CDR3 protein: CASSLSRLSGKNIQYF; CDR3 DNA: TGTGCCAGCAGCTTATCCCGCCTATCCGGCAAAAACATTCAGTACTTC
V gene: TRBV5-1; clone size: NA; J gene: TRBJ1-2; D gene: NA; CDR3 protein: CASSVDPGGISYGYTF; CDR3 DNA: TGCGCCAGCAGCGTCGACCCCGGCGGAATCTCTTATGGCTACACCTTC
V gene: TRBV4-3; clone size: NA; J gene: TRBJ1-2; D gene: TRBD1; CDR3 protein: CASSQTGGAGYGYTF; CDR3 DNA: TGCGCCAGCAGCCAAACAGGGGGCGCGGGCTATGGCTACACCTTC
V gene: TRBV2; clone size: NA; J gene: TRBJ2-7; D gene: NA; CDR3 protein: CASSEGSARGGYEQYF; CDR3 DNA: TGTGCCAGCAGTGAGGGGTCAGCCCGCGGAGGTTACGAGCAGTACTTC
V gene: TRBV6-6; clone size: NA; J gene: TRBJ2-3; D gene: NA; CDR3 protein: CASSYRSPDLDTQYF; CDR3 DNA: TGTGCCAGCAGTTATCGGAGCCCTGACCTGGATACGCAGTATTTT
V gene: TRBV19; clone size: NA; J gene: TRBJ2-7; D gene: TRBD2; CDR3 protein: CASSIGLAGYEQYF; CDR3 DNA: TGTGCCAGTAGTATAGGGCTAGCGGGCTACGAGCAGTACTTC
V gene: TRBV14; clone size: NA; J gene: TRBJ2-2; D gene: NA; CDR3 protein: CASSQSAAWGELFF; CDR3 DNA: TGTGCCAGCAGCCAGTCGGCGGCCTGGGGGGAGCTGTTTTTT
V gene: TRBV6-6; clone size: once; J gene: TRBJ2-7; D gene: TRBD1; CDR3 protein: CASSPVSGQGVLEQYF; CDR3 DNA: TGTGCCAGCAGTCCAGTCTCGGGACAGGGGGTCCTCGAGCAGTACTTC
V gene: TRBV5-1; clone size: NA; J gene: TRBJ2-3; D gene: TRBD2; CDR3 protein: CASSFTSGRDQTQYF; CDR3 DNA: TGCGCCAGCAGCTTCACTAGCGGGAGGGATCAGACGCAGTATTTT
V gene: TRBV29-1; clone size: NA; J gene: TRBJ1-4; D gene: NA; CDR3 protein: CSVEDRGASATNEKLFF; CDR3 DNA: TGCAGCGTTGAAGATCGGGGGGCCTCCGCAACTAATGAAAAACTGTTTTTT
V gene: TRBV11-3; clone size: NA; J gene: TRBJ2-3; D gene: TRBD2; CDR3 protein: CASSLGDRLAGGTDTQYF; CDR3 DNA: TGTGCCAGCAGCTTAGGCGATCGGCTAGCGGGAGGCACAGATACGCAGTATTTT
V gene: TRBV27; clone size: few; J gene: TRBJ1-1; D gene: NA; CDR3 protein: CASSLRSGTEAFF; CDR3 DNA: TGTGCCAGCAGTTTAAGGTCGGGCACTGAAGCTTTCTTT
V gene: TRBV14; clone size: NA; J gene: TRBJ1-1; D gene: NA; CDR3 protein: CASSQGRGQTTLNTEAFF; CDR3 DNA: TGTGCCAGCAGCCAAGGGAGAGGACAGACCACCCTGAACACTGAAGCTTTCTTT
V gene: TRBV7-8; clone size: many; J gene: TRBJ2-2; D gene: NA; CDR3 protein: CASSLGFSGELFF; CDR3 DNA: TGTGCCAGCAGCTTGGGCTTTTCGGGGGAGCTGTTTTTT